One and the same sample provided the 30 T cell receptor beta chains below, sequenced in a study of CD8+ T cells in alopecia areata. Reverse transcribed after extraction, RNA yielded cDNA as the sequencing template. The table came from immunoSEQ multiplex PCR; TCRdb's copy has only in-frame clones and leaves some out. The sample contains about 210,000 clones, around 66% of which appear only once. As for treatment: oral pan-JAK inhibitor, 5-10 mg twice daily. The specimen was CD4+ T cells sorted from blood, collected at week 4, from a patient treated with tofacitinib. Receptor source: a human donor with alopecia areata.

This rearrangement joins TRBV20-1 to TRBJ2-3, with D hard to call. Germline V lookup: CDR1 DFQATT, CDR2 SNEGSKA (reference sequence). This CDR3 is 11 amino acids long. Trimming took 1 base from V and 4 from J, leaving 3 bases between them. The CDR3 region has the DNA TGCAGTGCTAGAGCCGCAGATACGCAGTATTTT. This encodes CSARAADTQYF.

The V call is TRBV7-2, the J call TRBJ2-7, with D possibly TRBD2 on 5 matching bases. The CDR3 has 13 residues. The germline CDR1 and CDR2 sequences are SGHTA and FQGNSA. Trimming removed 4 bases from V and 2 bases from J, with 9 bases in between. This CDR3 reads CASSSPGTYEQYF. The DNA of the CDR3 is TGTGCCAGCAGCTCCCCCGGGACCTACGAGCAGTACTTC.

The V call is TRBV4-2, the J call TRBJ1-2; D uncertain. There are 12 residues in the CDR3. Trimming left V 1 base short and J 4 bases short, with 4 bases between. CDR1 LGHNA and CDR2 YNFKEQ come from the germline V gene. The CDR3 nucleotides read TGTGCCAGCAGCCAAGTAGGCTATGGCTACACCTTC. Translating gives CASSQVGYGYTF.

This clone was seen a single time. The V call is TRBV5-1, the J call TRBJ1-5; TRBD1 aligns across 8 bases. The ends lost 4 bases at V and 4 bases at J; junction bases unmatched: 7. There are 15 residues in the CDR3. Germline CDR1 reads SGHRS; CDR2 reads YFSETQ. The CDR3 DNA is TGCGCCAGCAGCCCCGGACAGGGTGTAAATCAGCCCCAGCATTTT. Protein product: CASSPGQGVNQPQHF.

The J gene is TRBJ1-1, the V gene TRBV29-1; 7 bases map to TRBD1. Germline V gene lookup returns CDR1 SQVTM and CDR2 ANQGSEA. Germline trimming cut 4 bases from V and 4 bases from J; bases unmatched to any gene: 6. CDR3 size: 13 residues. Here the CDR3 reads CSVVKGAGTEAFF. In DNA, the CDR3 is TGCAGCGTTGTGAAGGGGGCCGGCACTGAAGCTTTCTTT.

This chain uses TRBV2 with TRBJ1-1; TRBD1 matches 7 bases. In germline, CDR1 is SNHLY, CDR2 FYNNEI. The CDR3 covers 13 residues. Trimming at V came to 5 bases and at J to 1 base, leaving 1 base not matched to a gene. CDR3 sequence reads: CASSSGGNTEAFF. CDR3 nucleotide sequence: TGTGCCAGCAGTTCAGGGGGGAACACTGAAGCTTTCTTT.

This clone was seen a few times. The chain couples TRBV2 to TRBJ2-7; TRBD1 agrees at 7 bases. Germline V gives CDR1 SNHLY, CDR2 FYNNEI. The V segment lost 5 bases and the J segment 9 bases; nucleotides outside the gene matches: 7. This CDR3 comprises 12 residues. CDR3 residues: CASSPDRVGQYF. CDR3 DNA sequence: TGTGCCAGCAGTCCAGACAGGGTGGGGCAGTACTTC.

The chain uses TRBV5-1 and TRBJ2-2; D may be TRBD1 (6 bases). V gave up 3 bases and J gave up 1 base, with 10 bases separating them. CDR3 length equals 15 residues. CDR1 and CDR2 (germline): SGHRS, YFSETQ. In nucleotides, the CDR3 is TGCGCCAGCAGCTATTCAGGGGAGAACACCGGGGAGCTGTTTTTT. It translates to CASSYSGENTGELFF.

J is TRBJ2-5 and V is TRBV5-4, with D possibly matching TRBD2 (6 bases). The CDR3 extends over 14 amino acids. The germline gives CDR1 SGHNT, CDR2 YYREEE (reference sequence). V shed 3 bases and J shed 0 bases, with 9 bases lying between them. CDR3 residues: CASSSGGYQETQYF. CDR3 bases: TGTGCCAGCAGCTCCGGAGGGTACCAAGAGACCCAGTACTTC.

The chain combines TRBV7-2 with TRBJ2-1; tentative D call: TRBD2 (7 bases). The CDR3 is 14 amino acids. Trimming cost V 7 bases and J 7 bases, with 17 bases left between them. CDR1 is SGHTA and CDR2 is FQGNSA in the germline V gene. CDR3 protein: CASNAWGGANEQFF. DNA for the CDR3: TGTGCCAGCAACGCGTGGGGGGGCGCAAATGAGCAGTTCTTC.

The chain employs TRBV18 and TRBJ2-7; 14 bases fit TRBD2. V shed 0 bases, J shed 7 bases, and the junction held 2 bases outside the gene matches. The CDR3 length is 15 residues. Germline loops: CDR1 KGHSH, CDR2 LQKENI. The CDR3 sequence: CASSPPGLAGEEQYF. CDR3 in DNA: TGTGCCAGCTCACCACCGGGACTAGCGGGGGAGGAGCAGTACTTC.

This clone was counted only a few times. This sequence joins TRBV29-1 and TRBJ1-5; tentatively, D is TRBD1 (6 bases). V gave up 5 bases and J gave up 2 bases, with 19 bases separating them. In germline, CDR1 is SQVTM, CDR2 ANQGSEA. This CDR3 spans 16 amino acids. This chain's CDR3 is CSVSQGKRGGNQPQHF. The CDR3 DNA is TGCAGCGTTTCTCAGGGTAAGAGGGGGGGCAATCAGCCCCAGCATTTT.

CDR3 nucleotides: TGTGCCTGGAGTGCCACGCTCTTTGGGGGCTATGGCTACACCTTC. This translates into CAWSATLFGGYGYTF. The chain has TRBV30 and TRBJ1-2, with D possibly TRBD1 on 5 matching bases. With 1 base removed from V and 4 bases from J, the gap between germline ends came to 16 bases. CDR3 length equals 15 residues. Per germline, CDR1 GTSNPN and CDR2 SVGIG (reference sequence).

The chain carries TRBV15 and TRBJ2-6; no reliable D call. The CDR3 spans 15 residues. The V and J ends lost 4 bases and 2 bases respectively, with 9 bases between them. CDR1 LNHNV and CDR2 YYDKDF come from the germline V gene (reference sequence). CDR3 DNA: TGTGCCACCAGCATCGGAACCACTGGGGCCAACGTCCTGACTTTC. This encodes CATSIGTTGANVLTF.

This clone was counted only a few times. V is TRBV10-3 and J is TRBJ2-7; D is ambiguous. The ends were cut back, 6 bases at V and 9 bases at J, with 12 bases in the middle. The CDR3 has 11 residues. Germline CDR1 ENHRY, CDR2 SYGVKD. The chain's CDR3 is CAIRSERGQYF. The CDR3 DNA reads TGTGCCATCAGATCCGAAAGAGGGCAGTACTTC.

This clone was picked up a small number of times. The chain couples TRBV11-2 to TRBJ2-5; no definite D call. Germline loops: CDR1 SGHAT, CDR2 FQNNGV. Trimming left V 1 base short and J 5 bases short, with 8 bases between. The CDR3 contains 13 residues. The CDR3 spells CASSLGTFETQYF. CDR3 DNA: TGTGCCAGCAGCTTAGGAACCTTTGAGACCCAGTACTTC.

V usage is TRBV30 and J usage is TRBJ2-1, with 9 bases identical to TRBD2. Losses at the gene ends were 0 bases for V and 4 bases for J; bases not matched to a gene: 10. The CDR3 is made up of 17 amino acids. Germline CDR1 is GTSNPN and CDR2 is SVGIG (reference sequence). The CDR3 nucleotides read TGTGCCTGGAGTGTACTAGAGGCTAGCGGGGATTACAATGAGCAGTTCTTC. Translation: CAWSVLEASGDYNEQFF.

CDR3 sequence reads: CASSFPGQNYEQYF. CDR3 sequence (DNA): TGTGCCAGCAGCTTCCCAGGACAGAACTACGAGCAGTACTTC. V is TRBV11-3 and J is TRBJ2-7; perhaps TRBD1 as D (6 bases). The V and J ends lost 3 bases and 3 bases respectively, with 12 bases between them. Germline V gives CDR1 SGHNT, CDR2 YENEEA. The CDR3 has 14 amino acids.

The chain is built from TRBV30 and TRBJ2-7, with D perhaps TRBD1 or TRBD2 (5 bases each). V was pared by 0 bases and J by 6 bases, with 24 bases between. The CDR3 is 17 residues long. Germline CDR1 and CDR2: GTSNPN and SVGIG (reference sequence). CDR3 coding DNA: TGTGCCTGGAGTGTACGGGTTTCGGGGAGAGGGGAGAGCGAGCAGTACTTC. It encodes CAWSVRVSGRGESEQYF.

This clone was seen a handful of times. V and J are TRBV7-2 and TRBJ2-7; D gene ambiguous. Between the trimmed V and J ends, which lost 5 bases and 0 bases, there was a span of 5 bases. This CDR3 is built from 12 residues. The germline CDR1 and CDR2 sequences are SGHTA and FQGNSA. The CDR3 bases are TGTGCCAGCAGCCAAAGCTCCTACGAGCAGTACTTC. It encodes CASSQSSYEQYF.

The chain links TRBV29-1 to TRBJ1-2, with D possibly TRBD1 on 5 matching bases. The CDR3 extends over 12 amino acids. The germline V gene has CDR1 SQVTM and CDR2 ANQGSEA. V was pared by 6 bases and J by 4 bases, with 12 bases between. In DNA form, the CDR3 reads TGCAGCGTCAGAAGACAGAGCTATGGCTACACCTTC. Translation gives CSVRRQSYGYTF.

This clone was counted only a few times. The chain uses TRBV5-6 and TRBJ1-2; no clear D. The CDR3 runs to 16 residues. CDR1 and CDR2 from the germline V gene are SGHDT and YYEEEE. The V and J ends lost 1 base and 4 bases respectively, with 17 bases between them. The CDR3 bases are TGTGCCAGCAGCTTGTCGGGTGGCGTTGGTAGCTATGGCTACACCTTC. Its translation: CASSLSGGVGSYGYTF.

The CDR3 sequence is CAWSWTGRDGYTF. As DNA, the CDR3 is TGTGCCTGGAGTTGGACAGGGCGCGACGGCTACACCTTC. The chain uses TRBV30 and TRBJ1-2; 8 bases agree with TRBD1. Losses at the gene ends were 2 bases for V and 8 bases for J; bases not matched to a gene: 7. The V gene's germline CDR1 is GTSNPN and CDR2 SVGIG (reference sequence). This CDR3 is built from 13 residues.

The genes are TRBV30 and TRBJ2-3; D could derive from TRBD1 or TRBD2 (5 bases each). Germline assignment: CDR1 GTSNPN and CDR2 SVGIG (reference sequence). V was pared by 5 bases and J by 1 base, with 10 bases between. The CDR3 covers 13 residues. The CDR3 region has the DNA TGTGCCTGGCGCATGGGGGGCACAGATACGCAGTATTTT. Translating gives CAWRMGGTDTQYF.

The table lists this clone with a few counts. Distinct nucleotide sequences in the sample also encode this CDR3. The chain carries TRBV29-1 and TRBJ1-5, with no clear D. Germline loops: CDR1 SQVTM, CDR2 ANQGSEA. There are 12 residues in the CDR3. The V and J ends lost 6 bases and 1 base respectively, with 7 bases between them. The CDR3 loop reads CSVGGSNQPQHF. The CDR3 bases are TGCAGCGTGGGTGGCAGCAATCAGCCCCAGCATTTT.

This chain links TRBV23-1 with TRBJ2-6; D is perhaps TRBD2 (6 bases). TRBV23-1 is identified as an open reading frame with a role that is uncertain. Trimming shortened V by 3 bases and J by 0 bases, and 15 bases separated the two germline ends. This CDR3 comprises 18 residues. The CDR3 protein is CASSQFPGVSSGANVLTF. CDR3 sequence (DNA): TGCGCCAGCAGTCAGTTTCCGGGGGTCAGCTCTGGGGCCAACGTCCTGACTTTC.

The J gene is TRBJ2-7, the V gene TRBV7-2; the match to TRBD1 covers 9 bases. CDR1 is SGHTA, CDR2 FQGNSA, per germline. Trimming took 5 bases from V and 2 from J; bases not matched to a gene: 13. This CDR3 region has 17 residues. The CDR3 region is CASSLLPPGQGTYEQYF. DNA for the CDR3: TGTGCCAGCAGCCTCCTTCCACCGGGACAGGGCACCTACGAGCAGTACTTC.

The CDR3 nucleotides are TGTGCCAGCAGCCGTGACAGGAAAGAGACCCAGTACTTC. This gives the protein CASSRDRKETQYF. The chain recombines TRBV7-2 with TRBJ2-5; D possibly corresponds to TRBD1 (6 bases). In germline, CDR1 is SGHTA, CDR2 FQGNSA. Trimming removed 5 bases from V and 3 bases from J, with 10 bases in between. The CDR3 is made up of 13 amino acids.

This clone was seen more than once but under ten times. This chain joins TRBV9 and TRBJ1-2; no definite D call. The ends were cut back, 2 bases at V and 3 bases at J, with 11 bases in the middle. CDR3 length: 14 amino acids. Germline lookup yields CDR1 SGDLS and CDR2 YYNGEE. DNA for the CDR3: TGTGCCAGCAGCGTGGCGGTCACGGACTATGGCTACACCTTC. Its translation is CASSVAVTDYGYTF.

This chain uses TRBV4-1 with TRBJ1-2; TRBD1 agrees at 8 bases. The CDR3 has 15 amino acids. The germline gives CDR1 MGHRA, CDR2 YSYEKL. V shed 1 base, J shed 8 bases, and the junction held 9 bases outside the gene matches. The CDR3 DNA reads TGCGCCAGCAGCCAAGTCGACAGGGGTGATTACGGCTACACCTTC. Protein product: CASSQVDRGDYGYTF.